The 16 T cell receptor beta chains in this list originate from one sample, sequenced in a study of CD8 T cells in ankylosing spondylitis. TCRdb analysed the 5' RACE reads with MiXCR anew, one entry per CDR3 protein. This table holds about 310,000 distinct CDR3 sequences, around 20% found once. Sequencing was carried out using blood, either unsorted or a sorted T cell fraction (not recorded which). All receptors derive from a female donor with ankylosing spondylitis or in good health (not recorded which).

There are a few counts of this clonotype. V is TRBV6-5 and J is TRBJ1-1; the D is unclear. CDR3 length: 16 amino acids. Trimming took 4 bases from V and 3 from J, leaving 18 bases between them. Germline loops: CDR1 MNHEY, CDR2 SVGAGI. CDR3 nucleotides: TGTGCCAGCAGTTCTGTGGACGCCTCGGGGTACACTGAAGCTTTCTTT. It specifies CASSSVDASGYTEAFF.

This clonotype was detected a few times. The chain employs TRBV11-3 and TRBJ1-1; D ambiguous. V was cut by 1 base and J by 10 bases, with 13 bases left in between. CDR3 length: 13 amino acids. Germline-derived CDR1 and CDR2 are SGHNT and YENEEA. The CDR3 bases are TGTGCCAGCAGCTTAGGAGAAAAGACTCGAGCTTTCTTT. Its translation is CASSLGEKTRAFF.

The rearrangement links TRBV29-1 to TRBJ2-2, with a weak D call TRBD1 (5 bases). V lost 7 bases and J 2 bases, leaving 14 bases between the germline ends. The CDR3 extends over 14 amino acids. CDR1 SQVTM and CDR2 ANQGSEA come from the germline V gene. For the CDR3, the DNA is TGCAGCGCTGCCTTTGGGGCCAACACCGGGGAGCTGTTTTTT. Its protein is CSAAFGANTGELFF.

This clonotype was detected ten times or more. The gene calls are TRBV29-1 and TRBJ2-5; D remains unclear. Germline V lookup: CDR1 SQVTM, CDR2 ANQGSEA. Trimming pared 6 bases from V and 4 bases from J, leaving 21 bases between. CDR3 length equals 15 residues. The CDR3 protein is CSVPSAVHLRETQYF. The CDR3 DNA follows: TGCAGCGTACCCTCGGCGGTGCACCTTAGAGAGACCCAGTACTTC.

This clonotype showed up just a few times. The rearrangement links TRBV10-3 to TRBJ2-2, with D possibly TRBD1 on 6 matching bases. V was cut by 8 bases and J by 0 bases, with 13 bases left in between. CDR1 is ENHRY and CDR2 is SYGVKD in the germline V gene. CDR3 length: 15 amino acids. DNA for the CDR3: TGTGCCATCCCCACAGGGAAGGCGAACACCGGGGAGCTGTTTTTT. It specifies CAIPTGKANTGELFF.

The V gene is TRBV2, the J gene TRBJ2-3, with D tentatively TRBD1 (5 bases). Trimming shortened V by 0 bases and J by 1 base, and 14 bases separated the two germline ends. The CDR3 has 17 amino acids. Germline values: CDR1 SNHLY, CDR2 FYNNEI. Here the CDR3 reads CASSEARGLGGTDTQYF. The CDR3 DNA reads TGTGCCAGCAGTGAAGCGCGAGGTTTAGGGGGCACAGATACGCAGTATTTT.

This chain uses TRBV10-3 with TRBJ2-4; the D is unclear. The length of the CDR3 is 14 residues. The germline V gene has CDR1 ENHRY and CDR2 SYGVKD. Deletions cut 2 bases from V and 2 bases from J, with 7 bases between. The DNA for the CDR3 is TGTGCCATCAGTGAGGAACGGCCCAAAAACATTCAGTACTTC. Its translation: CAISEERPKNIQYF.

There are a few counts of this clonotype. The chain combines TRBV28 with TRBJ1-6; 7 bases map to TRBD1. The CDR3 runs to 15 residues. In germline, CDR1 is MDHEN, CDR2 SYDVKM. J was trimmed by 7 bases and V by 5 bases; bases with no gene match: 8. CDR3 nucleotide sequence: TGTGCCAGCAGTCCCGGGACAGTTTGGAATTCACCCCTCCACTTT. Residues: CASSPGTVWNSPLHF. The complete variable domain, with remaining parts taken from reference TRBV28 and TRBJ1-6, reads DVKVTQSSRYLVKRTGEKVFLECVQDMDHENMFWYRQDPGLGLRLIYFSYDVKMKEKGDIPEGYSVSREKKERFSLILESASTNQTSMYLCASSPGTVWNSPLHFGNGTRLTVT.

The chain is built from TRBV29-1 and TRBJ2-5; possibly TRBD1 or TRBD2 for D (5 bases each). V lost 3 bases and J 5 bases, leaving 13 bases between the germline ends. The CDR3 contains 13 residues. Germline lookup yields CDR1 SQVTM and CDR2 ANQGSEA. The CDR3 DNA follows: TGCAGCGTTGAGAGGGGTGGGGAGGAGACCCAGTACTTC. This gives the protein CSVERGGEETQYF.

The J gene is TRBJ2-2, the V gene TRBV5-1, with D hard to call. The CDR3 has 13 residues. Per the germline V gene, CDR1 is SGHRS and CDR2 is YFSETQ. V was clipped by 3 bases and J by 2 bases, with 5 bases between them. The CDR3: CASSWSNTGELFF. The DNA of the CDR3 is TGCGCCAGCAGCTGGAGTAACACCGGGGAGCTGTTTTTT.

V gene TRBV5-1 combines with J gene TRBJ2-2; unclear D gene. CDR1 and CDR2 from the germline V gene are SGHRS and YFSETQ. The CDR3 extends over 15 amino acids. Trimming took off 2 bases at V and 1 base at J, with 9 bases between the two ends. The CDR3 coding sequence is TGCGCCAGCAGCTTAAGGACCCAGAACACCGGGGAGCTGTTTTTT. It encodes CASSLRTQNTGELFF.

The chain's CDR3 is CASSPGTSGTDTQYF. The CDR3 nucleotides read TGTGCCAGCAGCCCCGGGACTAGCGGCACAGATACGCAGTATTTT. The V and J genes are TRBV5-6 and TRBJ2-3; 10 bases fit TRBD2. The junction had 3 bases not matched to a gene; V was cut back by 4 bases and J by 1 base. The CDR3 runs 15 residues. Germline CDR1 SGHDT, CDR2 YYEEEE.

The chain joins TRBV5-1 to TRBJ2-1; TRBD2 matches at 7 bases. This CDR3 spans 17 amino acids. Germline values: CDR1 SGHRS, CDR2 YFSETQ. V gave up 2 bases and J gave up 2 bases; unmatched junction bases: 10. In DNA form, the CDR3 reads TGCGCCAGCAGCTTTGGGGCTAGCGGAGGCCCCTACAATGAGCAGTTCTTC. It specifies CASSFGASGGPYNEQFF.

This clonotype appeared a few times. The chain has TRBV5-6 and TRBJ2-1; D tentatively fits TRBD1 or TRBD2 (5 bases each). The CDR3 extends over 14 amino acids. Germline CDR1 and CDR2: SGHDT and YYEEEE. The ends were cut back, 4 bases at V and 2 bases at J, with 10 bases in the middle. CDR3: CASSPGTTYNEQFF. Written as DNA, the CDR3 is TGTGCCAGCAGCCCCGGGACGACCTACAATGAGCAGTTCTTC.

There are many counts of this clonotype. The chain couples TRBV12-3 or TRBV12-4 to TRBJ2-2; D is perhaps TRBD1 or TRBD2 (7 bases each). Trimming removed 5 bases at V and 7 bases at J, with 14 bases between. This CDR3 contains 14 residues. The CDR3 nucleotides are TGTGCCAGCAGTCTACAGGGGAGGGTCGGGGAGCTGTTTTTT. Protein product: CASSLQGRVGELFF.

In this sample, this clonotype turned up a few times. The chain carries TRBV9 and TRBJ1-2; D unresolved. Trimming pared 0 bases from V and 4 bases from J, leaving 4 bases between. The CDR3 is made up of 12 amino acids. From germline, CDR1 is SGDLS and CDR2 YYNGEE. The CDR3 loop reads CASSVDSYGYTF. The CDR3 DNA is TGTGCCAGCAGCGTAGATAGCTATGGCTACACCTTC. Combining the CDR3 with reference TRBV9 and TRBJ1-2 gives the whole variable domain DSGVTQTPKHLITATGQRVTLRCSPRSGDLSVYWYQQSLDQGLQFLIQYYNGEERAKGNILERFSAQQFPDLHSELNLSSLELGDSALYFCASSVDSYGYTFGSGTRLTVV.